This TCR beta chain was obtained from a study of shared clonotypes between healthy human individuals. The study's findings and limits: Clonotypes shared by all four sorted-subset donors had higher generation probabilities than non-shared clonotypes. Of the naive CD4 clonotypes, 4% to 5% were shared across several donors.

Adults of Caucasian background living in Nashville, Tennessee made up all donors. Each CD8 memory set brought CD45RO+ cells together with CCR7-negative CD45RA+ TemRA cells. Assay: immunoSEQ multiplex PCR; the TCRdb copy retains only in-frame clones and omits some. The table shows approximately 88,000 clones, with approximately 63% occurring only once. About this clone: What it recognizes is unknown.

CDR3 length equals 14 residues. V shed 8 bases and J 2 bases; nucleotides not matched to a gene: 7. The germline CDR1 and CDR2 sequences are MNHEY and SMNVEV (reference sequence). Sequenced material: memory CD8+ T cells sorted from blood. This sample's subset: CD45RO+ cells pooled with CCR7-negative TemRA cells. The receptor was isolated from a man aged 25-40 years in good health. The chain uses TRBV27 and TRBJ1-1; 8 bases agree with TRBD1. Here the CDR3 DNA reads TGTGCCAGCCGCCTAGGACAGGGCAACACTGAAGCTTTCTTT. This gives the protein CASRLGQGNTEAFF.